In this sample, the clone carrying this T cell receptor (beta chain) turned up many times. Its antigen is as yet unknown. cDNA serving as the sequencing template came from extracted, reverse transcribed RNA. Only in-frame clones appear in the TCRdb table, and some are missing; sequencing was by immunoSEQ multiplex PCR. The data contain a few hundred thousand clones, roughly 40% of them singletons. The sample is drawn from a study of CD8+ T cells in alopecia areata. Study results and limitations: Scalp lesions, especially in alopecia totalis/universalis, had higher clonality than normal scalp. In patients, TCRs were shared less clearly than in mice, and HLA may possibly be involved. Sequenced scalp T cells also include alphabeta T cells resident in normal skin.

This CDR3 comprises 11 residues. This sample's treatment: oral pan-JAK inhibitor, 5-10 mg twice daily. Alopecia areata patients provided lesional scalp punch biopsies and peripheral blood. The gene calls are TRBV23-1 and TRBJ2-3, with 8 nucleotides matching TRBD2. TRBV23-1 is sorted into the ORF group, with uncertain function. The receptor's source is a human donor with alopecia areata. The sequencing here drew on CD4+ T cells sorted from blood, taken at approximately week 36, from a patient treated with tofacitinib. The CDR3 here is CTGGRTDTQYF. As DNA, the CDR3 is TGCACGGGAGGGCGGACAGATACGCAGTATTTT.